Below, 20 T cell receptor beta chains from the same sample are listed, as sequenced in a study of vaccination and CD4 T cells after COVID-19. What these receptors recognize is not known. The study sequenced cultured CD4+ T cell DNA using the Oncomine TCR Beta short-read assay. TCRdb passed the PCR reads through MiXCR, listing each CDR3 protein once. The data hold around 19,000 distinct CDR3 sequences, with 35% to 45% observed a single time. Treatment: roughly 11-day PBMC culture with coronavirus spike peptide pools or control peptides (ViraFEST assay). Sequenced material: CD4+ T cells from blood, cultured in vitro, taken before SARS-CoV-2 vaccination. The receptor source for this set is a human donor who received a COVID-19 vaccine.

The V gene is TRBV4-1, the J gene TRBJ1-2, with 7 bases fitting TRBD1. Per germline, CDR1 MGHRA and CDR2 YSYEKL. The J segment lost 8 bases and the V segment lost 1 base, leaving 7 bases of the junction unmatched. CDR3 length: 14 amino acids. The CDR3, as DNA: TGCGCCAGCAGCCAAGGGGGTCAGGGGGTAGGCTACACCTTC. It is translated as CASSQGGQGVGYTF.

The table lists this clonotype with a few counts. The CDR3 loop is CASSWDRVQPQHF. The CDR3 DNA follows: TGTGCCAGCAGTTGGGACAGGGTTCAGCCCCAGCATTTT. The rearrangement links TRBV28 to TRBJ1-5, with 9 bases matching TRBD1. Germline loops: CDR1 MDHEN, CDR2 SYDVKM. V shed 4 bases and J 6 bases; nucleotides not matched to a gene: 1. The CDR3 sequence is 13 residues long.

This clonotype was seen a handful of times. This rearrangement joins TRBV19 to TRBJ1-5; TRBD1 might be the D (5 bases). V was shortened by 6 bases and J by 4 bases, with 31 bases between the two germline ends. Germline lookup yields CDR1 LNHDA and CDR2 SQIVND (reference sequence). There are 20 residues in the CDR3. This chain's CDR3 is CASRPPGGRGGIRRNQPQHF. CDR3 nucleotides: TGTGCCAGTAGACCTCCTGGGGGGAGGGGAGGGATAAGGCGGAATCAGCCCCAGCATTTT.

This chain connects TRBV20-1 to TRBJ2-1; 8 bases agree with TRBD1. The CDR3 totals 14 residues. The V gene end was trimmed by 3 bases and the J gene end by 9 bases; junction bases not matched to a gene: 10. In germline, CDR1 is DFQATT, CDR2 SNEGSKA (reference sequence). DNA for the CDR3: TGCAGTGCTAGGTCGGACAGGGTTCTTAGTGAGCAGTTCTTC. It is translated as CSARSDRVLSEQFF.

This chain connects TRBV20-1 to TRBJ2-3; 8 positions match TRBD2. CDR1 DFQATT and CDR2 SNEGSKA come from the germline V gene (reference sequence). After removal of 0 bases from V and 2 bases from J, the junction contained 4 bases not matched to a gene. This CDR3 is built from 15 residues. Here the CDR3 reads CSAREVSGATDTQYF. CDR3 sequence (DNA): TGCAGTGCTAGAGAGGTTAGCGGGGCCACAGATACGCAGTATTTT.

In its sample, this clonotype is medium-sized. One junction end disagrees with the germline gene, perhaps due to a read error. The V gene is TRBV20-1, the J gene TRBJ1-2, with a possible D match to TRBD1 (5 bases). The CDR3 is made up of 17 amino acids. CDR1 and CDR2 (germline): DFQATT, SNEGSKA (reference sequence). The CDR3 reads CSAREVFGSGGSYGYTF. Written as DNA, the CDR3 is TGCAGTGCGAGAGAGGTCTTTGGTTCCGGGGGAAGCTATGGCTACACCTTC.

This clonotype was counted only a few times. The chain combines TRBV6-5 with TRBJ1-4; 10 nucleotides align to TRBD1. This CDR3 comprises 18 residues. The V segment lost 2 bases and the J segment 0 bases; nucleotides outside the gene matches: 6. Germline CDR1 reads MNHEY; CDR2 reads SVGAGI. CDR3 DNA: TGTGCCAGCAGTTACCGGGACAGGGGAATTTCAACTAATGAAAAACTGTTTTTT. This codes for CASSYRDRGISTNEKLFF.

This chain links TRBV6-2 or TRBV6-3 with TRBJ2-2; tentatively, D is TRBD1 or TRBD2 (6 bases each). Germline loops: CDR1 MNHEY, CDR2 SVGEGT. This CDR3 is built from 15 residues. V lost 6 bases and J lost 6, with 17 bases in between. CDR3 nucleotides: TGTGCCAGCAGGGGGGGCGACGATCGGGCCGGGGAGCTGTTTTTT. Protein sequence: CASRGGDDRAGELFF.

The chain recombines TRBV5-4 with TRBJ2-3; perhaps TRBD2 as D (7 bases). CDR1 and CDR2 (germline): SGHNT, YYREEE (reference sequence). V was trimmed by 4 bases and J by 5 bases, leaving 26 bases between them. The CDR3 runs to 18 residues. CDR3 sequence: CASSPPAIPGGAKDTQYF. DNA for the CDR3: TGTGCCAGCAGCCCCCCCGCGATCCCTGGGGGGGCTAAAGATACGCAGTATTTT.

The gene calls are TRBV20-1 and TRBJ2-3; 12 nucleotides agree with TRBD2. V dropped 6 bases and J dropped 3; count of bases not matched to a gene: 10. This CDR3 has 16 amino acids. From germline, CDR1 is DFQATT and CDR2 SNEGSKA (reference sequence). The chain's CDR3 is CSAPIASGGATDTQYF. The CDR3, as DNA: TGCAGTGCCCCAATCGCTAGCGGGGGGGCGACAGATACGCAGTATTTT.

This clonotype appeared a few times. The rearrangement joins TRBV12-3 or TRBV12-4 to TRBJ2-5; TRBD2 might be the D (6 bases). The CDR3 runs 13 residues. V lost 3 bases and J 7 bases, leaving 12 bases between the germline ends. The CDR3 region has the DNA TGTGCCAGCAGTTTTGAGGGAGGCGGGACCCAGTACTTC. Amino acid sequence: CASSFEGGGTQYF.

This clonotype appeared a few times. The chain links TRBV7-2 to TRBJ2-5, with 7 bases matching TRBD2. Germline assignment: CDR1 SGHTA and CDR2 FQGNSA. J was trimmed by 1 base and V by 3 bases; bases with no gene match: 2. The CDR3 runs to 14 residues. The CDR3 loop is CASSLTGGQETQYF. The CDR3 coding sequence is TGTGCCAGCAGCTTGACGGGGGGCCAAGAGACCCAGTACTTC.

The table lists this clonotype with a few counts. This chain links TRBV24-1 with TRBJ1-2, with TRBD1 as a possible D gene (5 bases). CDR1 and CDR2 (germline): KGHDR, SFDVKD. V lost 2 bases and J 2 bases, leaving 11 bases between the germline ends. CDR3 length equals 15 residues. Written as DNA, the CDR3 is TGTGCCACCAGTGATTCTCGGTGGGGGAACTATGGCTACACCTTC. It codes for CATSDSRWGNYGYTF.

This clonotype was counted a few times. This chain uses TRBV15 with TRBJ1-1; no definite D call. The CDR3 length is 15 residues. V lost 1 base and J 2 bases, leaving 11 bases between the germline ends. The germline CDR1 and CDR2 sequences are LNHNV and YYDKDF (reference sequence). This chain's CDR3 is CATSRVGVQNTEAFF. DNA of the CDR3: TGTGCCACCAGCAGAGTCGGTGTCCAAAACACTGAAGCTTTCTTT. Complete variable domain (other parts from reference TRBV15 and TRBJ1-1): DAMVIQNPRYQVTQFGKPVTLSCSQTLNHNVMYWYQQKSSQAPKLLFHYYDKDFNNEADTPDNFQSRRPNTSFCFLDIRSPGLGDTAMYLCATSRVGVQNTEAFFGQGTRLTVV.

This clonotype appeared a single time. The V gene is TRBV30, the J gene TRBJ1-1; D gene uncertain. V was trimmed by 1 base and J by 9 bases, leaving 15 bases between them. CDR3 size: 13 residues. Germline V lookup: CDR1 GTSNPN, CDR2 SVGIG (reference sequence). CDR3: CAWSDQPPLKAFF. CDR3 in DNA: TGTGCCTGGAGTGATCAGCCCCCACTGAAAGCTTTCTTT.

V gene TRBV12-3 or TRBV12-4 combines with J gene TRBJ2-5; D remains unclear. The CDR3 has 13 amino acids. Trimming removed 3 bases at V and 0 bases at J, with 5 bases between. CDR3 protein: CASSFSNQETQYF. CDR3 nucleotide sequence: TGTGCCAGCAGTTTTTCAAACCAAGAGACCCAGTACTTC.

The CDR3 DNA is TGTGCCAGCAGCCAAGATTGGGTAGCGGGGAAAGAGACCCAGTACTTC. Protein: CASSQDWVAGKETQYF. The rearrangement joins TRBV25-1 to TRBJ2-5; TRBD2 aligns across 8 bases. V lost 6 bases, J lost 3 bases, and 12 bases stayed unmatched. CDR3 length equals 16 residues. Per germline, CDR1 MGHDK and CDR2 SYGVNS.

This chain links TRBV12-3 or TRBV12-4 with TRBJ2-7; D is ambiguous. The CDR3 has 13 residues. The V and J ends lost 3 bases and 4 bases respectively, with 10 bases between them. As DNA, the CDR3 is TGTGCCAGCAGTTTCCAGCAGGATTACGAGCAGTACTTC. Protein sequence: CASSFQQDYEQYF.

This clonotype was seen more than once but under ten times. The rearrangement joins TRBV6-1 to TRBJ1-3; possible D gene TRBD1, 5 bases. The CDR3 length is 14 residues. Germline-derived CDR1 and CDR2 are MNHNS and SASEGT. The ends were cut back, 6 bases at V and 5 bases at J, with 14 bases in the middle. CDR3 loop: CASSKGTVRNTIYF. The CDR3 DNA reads TGTGCCAGCAGCAAAGGGACCGTCAGAAACACCATATATTTT.

A few counts support this clonotype. The chain has TRBV24-1 and TRBJ2-7; a possible D gene is TRBD2 (6 bases). The ends were cut back, 0 bases at V and 3 bases at J, with 11 bases in the middle. This CDR3 region has 15 residues. Germline assignment: CDR1 KGHDR and CDR2 SFDVKD. CDR3 sequence reads: CATSDLRRGIYEQYF. For the CDR3, the DNA is TGTGCCACCAGTGATTTGCGGCGGGGAATCTACGAGCAGTACTTC.